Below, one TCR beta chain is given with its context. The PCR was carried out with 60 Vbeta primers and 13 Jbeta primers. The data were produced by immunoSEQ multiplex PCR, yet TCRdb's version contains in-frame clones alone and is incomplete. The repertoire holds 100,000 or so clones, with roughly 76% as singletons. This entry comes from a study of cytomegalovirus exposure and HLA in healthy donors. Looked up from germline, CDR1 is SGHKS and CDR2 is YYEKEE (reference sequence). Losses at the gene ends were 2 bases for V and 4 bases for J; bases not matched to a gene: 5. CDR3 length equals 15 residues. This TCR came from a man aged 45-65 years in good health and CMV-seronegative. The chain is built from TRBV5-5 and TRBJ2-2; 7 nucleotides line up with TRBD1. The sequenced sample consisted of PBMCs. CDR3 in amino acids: CASSFQGVGTGELFF. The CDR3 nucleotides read TGTGCCAGCAGCTTTCAGGGGGTCGGCACCGGGGAGCTGTTTTTT.